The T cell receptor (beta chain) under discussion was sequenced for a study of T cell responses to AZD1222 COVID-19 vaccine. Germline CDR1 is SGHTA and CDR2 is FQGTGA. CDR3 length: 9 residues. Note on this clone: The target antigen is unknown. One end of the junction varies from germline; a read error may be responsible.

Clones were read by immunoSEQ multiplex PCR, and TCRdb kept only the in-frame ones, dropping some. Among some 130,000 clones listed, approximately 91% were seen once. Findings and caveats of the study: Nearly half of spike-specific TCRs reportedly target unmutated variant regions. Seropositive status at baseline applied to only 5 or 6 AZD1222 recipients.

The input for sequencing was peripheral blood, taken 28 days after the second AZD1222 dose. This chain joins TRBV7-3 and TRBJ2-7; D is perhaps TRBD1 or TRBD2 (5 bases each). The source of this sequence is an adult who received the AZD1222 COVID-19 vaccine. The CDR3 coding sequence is TGTGCCAGCAGCTTCCGGGACCGGTTC. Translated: CASSFRDRF.